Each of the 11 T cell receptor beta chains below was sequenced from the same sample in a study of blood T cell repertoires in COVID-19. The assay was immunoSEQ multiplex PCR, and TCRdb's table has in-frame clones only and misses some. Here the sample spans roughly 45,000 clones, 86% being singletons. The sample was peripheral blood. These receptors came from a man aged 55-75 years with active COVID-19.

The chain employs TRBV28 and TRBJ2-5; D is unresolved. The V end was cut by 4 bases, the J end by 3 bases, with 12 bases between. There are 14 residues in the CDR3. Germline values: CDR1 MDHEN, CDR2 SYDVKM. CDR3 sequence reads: CASSWASTKETQYF. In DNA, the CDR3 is TGTGCCAGCAGTTGGGCCTCCACCAAAGAGACCCAGTACTTC.

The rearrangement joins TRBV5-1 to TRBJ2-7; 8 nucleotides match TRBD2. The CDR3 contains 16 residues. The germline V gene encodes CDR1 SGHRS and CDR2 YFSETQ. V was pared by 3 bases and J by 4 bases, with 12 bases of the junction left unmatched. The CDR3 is CASSSNSGAPSYEQYF. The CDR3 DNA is TGCGCCAGCAGCTCAAATAGCGGGGCGCCGTCTTACGAGCAGTACTTC.

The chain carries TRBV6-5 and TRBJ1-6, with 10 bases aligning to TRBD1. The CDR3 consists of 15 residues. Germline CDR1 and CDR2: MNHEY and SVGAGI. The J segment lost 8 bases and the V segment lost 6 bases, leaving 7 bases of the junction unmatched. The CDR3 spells CASRVRTGGHSPLHF. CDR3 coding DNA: TGTGCCAGCAGAGTACGGACAGGGGGGCATTCACCCCTCCACTTT.

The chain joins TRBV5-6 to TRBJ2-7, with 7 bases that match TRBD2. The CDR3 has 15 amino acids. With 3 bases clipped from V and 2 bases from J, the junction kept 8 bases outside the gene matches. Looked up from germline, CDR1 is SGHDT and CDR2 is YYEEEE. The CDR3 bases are TGTGCCAGCAGCTCGTTAGCGGGTCCTCCCTACGAGCAGTACTTC. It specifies CASSSLAGPPYEQYF.

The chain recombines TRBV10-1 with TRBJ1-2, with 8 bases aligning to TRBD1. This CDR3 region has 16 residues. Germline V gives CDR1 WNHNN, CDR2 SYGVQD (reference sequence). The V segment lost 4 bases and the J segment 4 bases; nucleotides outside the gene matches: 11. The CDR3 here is CASSVEQGAEGYGYTF. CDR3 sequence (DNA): TGCGCCAGCAGTGTAGAGCAGGGGGCGGAAGGCTATGGCTACACCTTC.

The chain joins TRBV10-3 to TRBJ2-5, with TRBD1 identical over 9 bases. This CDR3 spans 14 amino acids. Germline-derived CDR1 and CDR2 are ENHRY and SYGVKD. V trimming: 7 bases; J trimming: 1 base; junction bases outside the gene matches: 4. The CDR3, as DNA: TGTGCCATCAAGGACAGGGGCTCCCAAGAGACCCAGTACTTC. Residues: CAIKDRGSQETQYF.

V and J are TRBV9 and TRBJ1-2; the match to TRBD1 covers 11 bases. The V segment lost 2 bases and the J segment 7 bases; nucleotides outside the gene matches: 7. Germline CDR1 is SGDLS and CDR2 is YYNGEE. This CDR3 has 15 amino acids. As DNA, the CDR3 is TGTGCCAGCAGCGTTTCGGACAGGGGGCTTCTTGGCTACACCTTC. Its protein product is CASSVSDRGLLGYTF.

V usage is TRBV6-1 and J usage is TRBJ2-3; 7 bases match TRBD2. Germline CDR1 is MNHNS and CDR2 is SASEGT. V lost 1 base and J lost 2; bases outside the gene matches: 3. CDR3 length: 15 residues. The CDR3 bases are TGTGCCAGCAGTGAAGGACTAGCCGTCACAGATACGCAGTATTTT. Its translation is CASSEGLAVTDTQYF.

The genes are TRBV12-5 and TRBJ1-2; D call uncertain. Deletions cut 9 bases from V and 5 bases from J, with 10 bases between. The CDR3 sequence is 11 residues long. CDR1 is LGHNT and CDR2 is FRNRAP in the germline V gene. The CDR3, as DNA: TGTGCTAGAATGGTCGGGTATGGCTACACCTTC. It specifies CARMVGYGYTF.

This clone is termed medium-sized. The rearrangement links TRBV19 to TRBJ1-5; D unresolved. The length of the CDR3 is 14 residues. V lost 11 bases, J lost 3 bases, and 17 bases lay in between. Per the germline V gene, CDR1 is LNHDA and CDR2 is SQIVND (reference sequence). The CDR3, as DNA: TGTGCCGGCCGCGCTGAGGGCTACAATCAGCCCCAGCATTTT. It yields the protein CAGRAEGYNQPQHF.

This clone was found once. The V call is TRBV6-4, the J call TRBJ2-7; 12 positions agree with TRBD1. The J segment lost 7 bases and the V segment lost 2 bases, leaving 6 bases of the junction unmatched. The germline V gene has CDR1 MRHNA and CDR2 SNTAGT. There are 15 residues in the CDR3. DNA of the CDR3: TGTGCCAGCAGTGACCGGGGACAGGGGGCAAGGGAGCAGTACTTC. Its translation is CASSDRGQGAREQYF.